This T cell receptor beta chain emerged from a study of CD8 T cells in ankylosing spondylitis. Each CDR3 protein is one row after TCRdb ran MiXCR on the 5' RACE reads. The sample records some 300,000 distinct CDR3 sequences, roughly 20% being singletons. This clonotype was seen a handful of times. J lost 2 bases, V lost 3 bases, and 5 bases had no gene match. This CDR3 comprises 15 residues. Germline loops: CDR1 SGHVS, CDR2 FQNEAQ. This clonotype was obtained from a female donor with ankylosing spondylitis or in good health (not recorded which). The sample consisted of blood, either unsorted or a sorted T cell fraction (not recorded which). This chain joins TRBV7-8 and TRBJ2-3; 7 nucleotides agree with TRBD1. CDR3 region: CASSFRDRSTDTQYF. DNA of the CDR3: TGTGCCAGCAGCTTCCGGGACAGATCCACAGATACGCAGTATTTT. The full variable domain, rest sourced from reference TRBV7-8 and TRBJ2-3, is GAGVSQSPRYKVAKRGQDVALRCDPISGHVSLFWYQQALGQGPEFLTYFQNEAQLDKSGLPSDRFFAERPEGSVSTLKIQRTQQEDSAVYLCASSFRDRSTDTQYFGPGTRLTVL.